Below, 27 T cell receptor beta chains from the same sample are listed, as sequenced in a study of T cells after yellow fever vaccination. Each CDR3 protein gets one entry after TCRdb re-called the 5' RACE reads with MiXCR. The table lists approximately 330,000 distinct CDR3 sequences, over 3.5% of them singletons. The specimen comprised PBMCs, sampled 5 days after the yellow fever booster vaccination. The receptor source for this set is a man between 18 and 35 years old who received the YFV17D yellow fever vaccine.

This clonotype has at least ten counts. This chain connects TRBV4-2 to TRBJ2-1, with 12 bases identical to TRBD2. J gave up 5 bases and V 1 base, and 0 bases lay outside the gene matches. CDR3 length: 15 amino acids. From germline, CDR1 is LGHNA and CDR2 YNFKEQ. CDR3 sequence: CASSQGTSGDNEQFF. Here the CDR3 DNA reads TGTGCCAGCAGCCAAGGGACTAGCGGGGACAATGAGCAGTTCTTC.

V is TRBV4-3 and J is TRBJ2-5, with TRBD2 matching over 14 bases. Germline trimming cut 5 bases from V and 2 bases from J; bases unmatched to any gene: 7. CDR1 is LGHNA, CDR2 YSLEER, per germline. The CDR3 consists of 17 residues. The CDR3 protein is CASSSYGTSGRQETQYF. The CDR3 nucleotides read TGCGCCAGCAGCTCATACGGGACTAGCGGGAGACAAGAGACCCAGTACTTC.

This clonotype was counted only a few times. V is TRBV12-3 or TRBV12-4 and J is TRBJ2-5; 7 bases match TRBD2. The ends lost 2 bases at V and 2 bases at J; junction bases unmatched: 8. This CDR3 has 16 amino acids. CDR3 bases: TGTGCCAGCAGTTTAATTGTGGGGGGGTGGCAAGAGACCCAGTACTTC. It codes for CASSLIVGGWQETQYF.

This clonotype was detected ten times or more. The chain combines TRBV20-1 with TRBJ1-3, with a weak D call TRBD1 (6 bases). The CDR3 runs 16 residues. V was trimmed by 0 bases and J by 2 bases, leaving 14 bases between them. Germline-derived CDR1 and CDR2 are DFQATT and SNEGSKA (reference sequence). The CDR3 DNA follows: TGCAGTGCTAGAGATTTAGGGGGGACTGCTGGAAACACCATATATTTT. Residues: CSARDLGGTAGNTIYF.

The rearrangement joins TRBV7-8 to TRBJ1-5; 7 bases match TRBD1. The V segment lost 4 bases and the J segment 9 bases; nucleotides outside the gene matches: 15. Germline CDR1 SGHVS, CDR2 FQNEAQ. There are 16 residues in the CDR3. The DNA for the CDR3 is TGTGCCAGCAGCTCAGTCCGACAGGGCGGTCTTTTGCCCCAGCATTTT. Translation: CASSSVRQGGLLPQHF.

This clonotype has only a few counts. The J gene is TRBJ2-1, the V gene TRBV7-2; maybe TRBD2 (5 bases). Trimming stripped 3 bases from V and 2 bases from J, with 11 bases between. The V gene's germline CDR1 is SGHTA and CDR2 FQGNSA. This CDR3 spans 15 amino acids. Here the CDR3 reads CASSFIGLAYNEQFF. Here the CDR3 DNA reads TGTGCCAGCAGCTTCATAGGACTTGCCTACAATGAGCAGTTCTTC. The variable domain in full, completed from reference TRBV7-2 and TRBJ2-1, reads GAGVSQSPSNKVTEKGKDVELRCDPISGHTALYWYRQSLGQGLEFLIYFQGNSAPDKSGLPSDRFSAERTGGSVSTLTIQRTQQEDSAVYLCASSFIGLAYNEQFFGPGTRLTVL.

Here the CDR3 reads CASSPFARNTEAFF. The CDR3 bases are TGTGCCAGCAGCCCCTTTGCAAGGAACACTGAAGCTTTCTTT. The rearrangement joins TRBV6-5 to TRBJ1-1; D is unresolved. V shed 6 bases and J shed 1 base, with 12 bases lying between them. The CDR3 is 14 amino acids. Germline CDR1 and CDR2: MNHEY and SVGAGI.

CDR3: CASSFTLTGELFF. DNA for the CDR3: TGTGCCAGCAGCTTTACTCTCACCGGGGAGCTGTTTTTT. This chain connects TRBV7-9 to TRBJ2-2, with unresolved D. The CDR3 has 13 amino acids. The germline V gene has CDR1 SEHNR and CDR2 FQNEAQ (reference sequence). Trimming shortened V by 3 bases and J by 4 bases, and 6 bases separated the two germline ends. The full variable domain, completed using reference TRBV7-9 and TRBJ2-2, is DTGVSQNPRHKITKRGQNVTFRCDPISEHNRLYWYRQTLGQGPEFLTYFQNEAQLEKSRLLSDRFSAERPKGSFSTLEIQRTEQGDSAMYLCASSFTLTGELFFGEGSRLTVL.

This clonotype was seen at least ten times. The rearrangement links TRBV20-1 to TRBJ2-4; D is possibly TRBD1 (6 bases). V gave up 1 base and J gave up 4 bases, with 14 bases separating them. CDR3 length equals 15 residues. Germline V CDR1 and CDR2: DFQATT, SNEGSKA (reference sequence). Here the CDR3 DNA reads TGCAGTGCTAGAGTATGGGGGCGCGGTAAAAACATTCAGTACTTC. Amino acid sequence: CSARVWGRGKNIQYF.

The V gene is TRBV18, the J gene TRBJ2-1; 7 bases are a match to TRBD2. Per the germline V gene, CDR1 is KGHSH and CDR2 is LQKENI. CDR3 length equals 15 residues. J gave up 5 bases and V 0 bases, and 4 bases lay outside the gene matches. CDR3 loop: CASSPPGGWDNEQFF. In DNA, the CDR3 is TGTGCCAGCTCACCACCGGGAGGGTGGGACAATGAGCAGTTCTTC. The entire variable domain, with the rest obtained from reference TRBV18 and TRBJ2-1, is as follows: NAGVMQNPRHLVRRRGQEARLRCSPMKGHSHVYWYRQLPEEGLKFMVYLQKENIIDESGMPKERFSAEFPKEGPSILRIQQVVRGDSAAYFCASSPPGGWDNEQFFGPGTRLTVL.

This clonotype was seen ten or more times. The gene calls are TRBV12-3 or TRBV12-4 and TRBJ2-1, with D perhaps TRBD1 (5 bases). The CDR3 is 14 residues long. V lost 6 bases and J lost 6, with 15 bases in between. The CDR3 DNA reads as TGTGCCAGCAGCCTGAACCCAGGGATCAATGAGCAGTTCTTC. Translated: CASSLNPGINEQFF.

The V and J genes are TRBV20-1 and TRBJ2-3; 9 bases are shared with TRBD1. Germline CDR1 and CDR2: DFQATT and SNEGSKA (reference sequence). Trimming removed 6 bases from V and 1 base from J; junction bases left unmatched: 8. This CDR3 is 15 amino acids long. Here the CDR3 reads CSAIGGQGRTDTQYF. CDR3 in DNA: TGCAGTGCCATCGGGGGACAGGGACGCACAGATACGCAGTATTTT.

This clonotype was recorded many times. The genes are TRBV6-1 and TRBJ1-6; 8 nucleotides line up with TRBD1. V trimming: 7 bases; J trimming: 4 bases; junction bases outside the gene matches: 9. CDR1 is MNHNS and CDR2 is SASEGT in the germline V gene. The CDR3 has 16 residues. In DNA, the CDR3 is TGTGCCAGCACCGGACAGGGCTTGTATTATAATTCACCCCTCCACTTT. This gives the protein CASTGQGLYYNSPLHF.

This clonotype was seen a few times. The chain employs TRBV6-5 and TRBJ1-5, with 7 bases fitting TRBD1. Per germline, CDR1 MNHEY and CDR2 SVGAGI. Trimming cost V 6 bases and J 5 bases; bases outside gene matches: 7. This CDR3 contains 14 residues. In DNA form, the CDR3 reads TGTGCCAGCAGACGACAGGGTTGGGATCAGCCCCAGCATTTT. Amino acids: CASRRQGWDQPQHF.

This clonotype was counted between two and nine times. V usage is TRBV5-5 and J usage is TRBJ1-1; no clear D. The CDR3 contains 12 residues. Between the trimmed V and J ends, which lost 4 bases and 6 bases, there was a span of 10 bases. The germline V gene encodes CDR1 SGHKS and CDR2 YYEKEE (reference sequence). The CDR3 bases are TGTGCCAGCAGCCAGTGGGCCGCTGAAGCTTTCTTT. Translating gives CASSQWAAEAFF.

The V and J genes are TRBV5-1 and TRBJ2-7, with TRBD1 identical over 7 bases. The length of the CDR3 is 14 residues. Trimming took 4 bases from V and 2 from J; bases not matched to a gene: 6. Looked up from germline, CDR1 is SGHRS and CDR2 is YFSETQ. Here the CDR3 DNA reads TGCGCCAGCAGCCGCCGGACAGGACCCTACGAGCAGTACTTC. This codes for CASSRRTGPYEQYF.

This sequence joins TRBV5-1 and TRBJ2-7; perhaps TRBD2 as D (6 bases). CDR1 and CDR2 from the germline V gene are SGHRS and YFSETQ. V was pared by 3 bases and J by 9 bases, with 16 bases between. This CDR3 comprises 13 residues. The CDR3 DNA reads as TGCGCCAGCAGCTCTCCGGAGGGCCATGCGCAGTACTTC. Amino acid sequence: CASSSPEGHAQYF.

This clonotype showed up many times. The chain joins TRBV5-1 to TRBJ1-1, with D hard to call. V gave up 3 bases and J gave up 3 bases, with 6 bases separating them. Looked up from germline, CDR1 is SGHRS and CDR2 is YFSETQ. The CDR3 loop spans 12 amino acids. This CDR3 is CASSSRDTEAFF. For the CDR3, the DNA is TGCGCCAGCAGCTCCCGGGACACTGAAGCTTTCTTT.

Here the CDR3 DNA reads TGTGCCAGCAGCCGGAGTTACACCATATATTTT. This codes for CASSRSYTIYF. This rearrangement joins TRBV3-1 to TRBJ1-3; D not resolved. Trimming stripped 4 bases from V and 8 bases from J, with 6 bases between. There are 11 residues in the CDR3. Germline-derived CDR1 and CDR2 are LGHDT and YNNKEL (reference sequence).

This clonotype was detected a few times. The chain recombines TRBV11-2 with TRBJ2-7, with 7 bases matching TRBD1. This CDR3 region has 14 residues. Unmatched junction bases numbered 3, after V lost 1 base and J lost 3 bases. Looked up from germline, CDR1 is SGHAT and CDR2 is FQNNGV. The CDR3 DNA follows: TGTGCCAGCAGCTTAGGAAACAGGGGCTACGAGCAGTACTTC. Its protein is CASSLGNRGYEQYF.

The chain joins TRBV7-9 to TRBJ1-3; 9 bases fit TRBD1. The V segment lost 5 bases and the J segment 1 base; nucleotides outside the gene matches: 9. This CDR3 comprises 17 residues. Germline V gives CDR1 SEHNR, CDR2 FQNEAQ (reference sequence). The CDR3 spells CASSRLEGQGSGNTIYF. CDR3 sequence (DNA): TGTGCCAGCAGCCGCTTAGAGGGACAGGGTTCTGGAAACACCATATATTTT.

This clonotype was seen more than once but under ten times. V and J are TRBV20-1 and TRBJ2-2; 10 bases align to TRBD1. Germline-derived CDR1 and CDR2 are DFQATT and SNEGSKA (reference sequence). J lost 8 bases, V lost 6 bases, and 12 bases had no gene match. The CDR3 covers 15 residues. Written as DNA, the CDR3 is TGCAGTGCCCGCAGGACAGGGGGAGGGGCGGGGGAGCTGTTTTTT. Encoded protein: CSARRTGGGAGELFF.

This clonotype was found a few times. This sequence joins TRBV5-4 and TRBJ2-2, with TRBD1 matching 7 bases. CDR1 is SGHNT and CDR2 is YYREEE in the germline V gene (reference sequence). CDR3 length: 17 residues. The J segment lost 0 bases and the V segment lost 5 bases, leaving 10 bases of the junction unmatched. DNA for the CDR3: TGTGCCAGCAGGCAGGGGGTGTTACACTCGAACACCGGGGAGCTGTTTTTT. Encoded protein: CASRQGVLHSNTGELFF. Based on the CDR3 plus reference TRBV5-4 and TRBJ2-2, the full variable domain is ETGVTQSPTHLIKTRGQQVTLRCSSQSGHNTVSWYQQALGQGPQFIFQYYREEENGRGNFPPRFSGLQFPNYSSELNVNALELDDSALYLCASRQGVLHSNTGELFFGEGSRLTVL.

This chain connects TRBV29-1 to TRBJ1-2; TRBD1 agrees at 7 bases. The CDR3 consists of 13 residues. The germline gives CDR1 SQVTM, CDR2 ANQGSEA. V dropped 5 bases and J dropped 8; count of bases not matched to a gene: 11. The DNA of the CDR3 is TGCAGCGTTAAGAACAGGGGTGGGGACGGCTACACCTTC. Its translation is CSVKNRGGDGYTF.

In its sample, this clonotype was seen a few times. CDR3 DNA: TGTGCCAGCCATTTCCGGGGGGCCCTCTATGGCTACACCTTC. As protein: CASHFRGALYGYTF. The chain links TRBV19 to TRBJ1-2; possibly TRBD1 for D (6 bases). V was pared by 9 bases and J by 4 bases, with 18 bases between. The CDR3 has 14 amino acids. Germline CDR1 LNHDA, CDR2 SQIVND (reference sequence).

As DNA, the CDR3 is TGTGCCAGCAGTGGTGGCAGGGCTTCGTACACTGAAGCTTTCTTT. Translating gives CASSGGRASYTEAFF. The chain employs TRBV2 and TRBJ1-1; weak D call: TRBD1 (5 bases). Germline CDR1 SNHLY, CDR2 FYNNEI. Trimming removed 4 bases at V and 3 bases at J, with 15 bases between. The CDR3 loop spans 15 amino acids.

The chain employs TRBV4-3 and TRBJ1-4; D might be TRBD1 (6 bases). The length of the CDR3 is 16 residues. From germline, CDR1 is LGHNA and CDR2 YSLEER. V lost 0 bases and J lost 4, with 12 bases in between. CDR3 residues: CASSQEKDSLNEKLFF. The CDR3 coding sequence is TGCGCCAGCAGCCAAGAGAAGGACAGTCTTAATGAAAAACTGTTTTTT.